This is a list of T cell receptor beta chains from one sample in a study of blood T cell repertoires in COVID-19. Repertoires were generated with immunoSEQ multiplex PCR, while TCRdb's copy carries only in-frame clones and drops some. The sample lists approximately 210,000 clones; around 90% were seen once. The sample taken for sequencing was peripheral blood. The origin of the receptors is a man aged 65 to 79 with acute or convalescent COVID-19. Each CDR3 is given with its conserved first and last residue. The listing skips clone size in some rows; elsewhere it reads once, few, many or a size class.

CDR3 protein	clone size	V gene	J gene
CASSLGGRGRYTEAFF	-	TRBV5-4	TRBJ1-1
CASRQDRLNEKLFF	-	TRBV28	TRBJ1-4
CASSQDRDYTGELFF	-	TRBV5-1	TRBJ2-2
CASRTGGLSTGELFF	-	TRBV5-1	TRBJ2-2
CASSSDREGQPQHF	-	TRBV28	TRBJ1-5
CASSSRGGVEAFF	-	TRBV6-5	TRBJ1-1
CASSRGTSGRVGTDTQYF	-	TRBV5-1	TRBJ2-3
CASSWTTGIEKLFF	-	TRBV5-1	TRBJ1-4
CSARPRGQLFF	-	TRBV20-1	TRBJ1-4
CASSLGLLYEQYF	-	TRBV14	TRBJ2-7
CASGGTVGNTIYF	-	TRBV7-2	TRBJ1-3
CASSQGTGYNTGELFF	-	TRBV19	TRBJ2-2
CASITGQTGMDGYTF	-	TRBV28	TRBJ1-2
CASRPRVDSGNTIYF	few	TRBV5-1	TRBJ1-3
CASSPGQARHHEQYF	-	TRBV27	TRBJ2-7
CAIRAGGGEQYF	-	TRBV10-3	TRBJ2-7
CASSQAYSGIGAGELFF	once	TRBV4-2	TRBJ2-2
CASSSMGGLTEAFF	-	TRBV3-1/TRBV3-2	TRBJ1-1
CASRTDSGNTIYF	-	TRBV2	TRBJ1-3
CASSGQGNQPQHF	-	TRBV18	TRBJ1-5
CASSQESRDILPLHF	-	TRBV4-1	TRBJ1-6
CASRARGAGGPAHNEQFF	-	TRBV13	TRBJ2-1
CASRSGGYGYTF	-	TRBV6-5	TRBJ1-2
CASSLGDREGNTIYF	-	TRBV5-1	TRBJ1-3
CASSWGQGYEQFF	-	TRBV27	TRBJ2-1
CASSAGTEAFF	-	TRBV19	TRBJ1-1
CASSSLQGNSYEQYF	-	TRBV11-2	TRBJ2-7
CASSNGQGRGEKLFF	-	TRBV28	TRBJ1-4
CASSPTVTDTQYF	-	TRBV18	TRBJ2-3
CASSRTGYTEAFF	-	TRBV25-1	TRBJ1-1
CAWSSQGTYEQYF	-	TRBV30	TRBJ2-7
CASSSYPGRGAYEQYF	-	TRBV6-5	TRBJ2-7
CASSPRDRGRSMNTEAFF	-	TRBV11-2	TRBJ1-1